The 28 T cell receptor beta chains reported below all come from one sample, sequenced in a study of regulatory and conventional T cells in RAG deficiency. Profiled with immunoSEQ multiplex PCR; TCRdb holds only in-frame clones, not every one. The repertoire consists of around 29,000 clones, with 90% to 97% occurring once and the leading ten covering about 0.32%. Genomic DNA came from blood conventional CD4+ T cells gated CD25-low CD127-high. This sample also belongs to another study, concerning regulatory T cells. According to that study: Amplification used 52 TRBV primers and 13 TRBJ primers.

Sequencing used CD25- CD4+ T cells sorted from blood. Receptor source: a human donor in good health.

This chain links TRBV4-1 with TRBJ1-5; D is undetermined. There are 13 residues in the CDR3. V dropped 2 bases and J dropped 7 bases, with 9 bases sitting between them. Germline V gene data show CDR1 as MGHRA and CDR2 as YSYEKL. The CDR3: CASSQPNEQPQHF. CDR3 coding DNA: TGCGCCAGCAGCCAACCGAACGAGCAGCCCCAGCATTTT.

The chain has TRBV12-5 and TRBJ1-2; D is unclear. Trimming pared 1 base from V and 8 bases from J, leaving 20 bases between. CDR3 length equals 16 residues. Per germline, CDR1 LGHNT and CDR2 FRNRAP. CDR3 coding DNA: TGTGCTAGTGGTTTGGCGCCCGGGTTGTTCGAGGGAGGCTACACCTTC. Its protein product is CASGLAPGLFEGGYTF.

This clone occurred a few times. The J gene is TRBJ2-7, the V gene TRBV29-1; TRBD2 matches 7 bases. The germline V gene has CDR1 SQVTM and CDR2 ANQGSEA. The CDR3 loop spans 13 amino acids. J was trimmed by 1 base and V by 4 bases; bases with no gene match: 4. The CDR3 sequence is CSVASGESYEQYF. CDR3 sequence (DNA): TGCAGCGTTGCGAGCGGGGAATCCTACGAGCAGTACTTC.

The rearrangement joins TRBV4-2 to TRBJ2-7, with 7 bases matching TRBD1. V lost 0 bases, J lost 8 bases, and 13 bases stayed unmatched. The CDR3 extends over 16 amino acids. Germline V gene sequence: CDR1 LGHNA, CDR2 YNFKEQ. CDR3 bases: TGTGCCAGCAGCCAAGAGTTGGGGACAGAGGTCTTGAAGCAGTACTTC. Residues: CASSQELGTEVLKQYF.

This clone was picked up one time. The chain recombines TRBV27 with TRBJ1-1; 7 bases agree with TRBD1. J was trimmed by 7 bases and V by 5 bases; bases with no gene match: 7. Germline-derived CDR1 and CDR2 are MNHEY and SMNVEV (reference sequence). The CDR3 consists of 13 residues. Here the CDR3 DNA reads TGTGCCAGCAGTAGCTGGGACAGCTATGAAGCTTTCTTT. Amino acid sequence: CASSSWDSYEAFF.

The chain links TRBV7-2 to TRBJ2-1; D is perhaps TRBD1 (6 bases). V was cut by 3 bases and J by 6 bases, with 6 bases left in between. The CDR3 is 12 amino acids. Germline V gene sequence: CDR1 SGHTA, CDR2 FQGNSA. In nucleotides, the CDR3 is TGTGCCAGCAGCTTGACAGGCAATGAGCAGTTCTTC. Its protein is CASSLTGNEQFF.

The CDR3 DNA reads as TGTGCCAGCAGCCGAAGGGCCGGGACAGGGGGCAGAGAGCAGTACTTC. It yields the protein CASSRRAGTGGREQYF. This rearrangement joins TRBV7-2 to TRBJ2-7; 12 positions agree with TRBD1. V was pared by 5 bases and J by 7 bases, with 12 bases of the junction left unmatched. This CDR3 comprises 16 residues. Looked up from germline, CDR1 is SGHTA and CDR2 is FQGNSA.

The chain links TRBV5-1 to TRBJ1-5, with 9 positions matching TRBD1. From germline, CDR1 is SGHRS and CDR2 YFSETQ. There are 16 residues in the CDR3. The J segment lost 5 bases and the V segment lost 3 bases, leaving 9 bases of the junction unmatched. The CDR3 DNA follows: TGCGCCAGCAGCTCGGACAGGGGAGCAGAGGATCAGCCCCAGCATTTT. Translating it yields CASSSDRGAEDQPQHF.

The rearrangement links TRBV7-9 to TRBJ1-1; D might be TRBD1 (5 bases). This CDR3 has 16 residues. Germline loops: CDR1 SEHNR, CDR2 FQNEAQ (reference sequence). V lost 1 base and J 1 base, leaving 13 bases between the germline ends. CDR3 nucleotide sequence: TGTGCCAGCAGCTTAGGCCAGGGTGGCAGGAACACTGAAGCTTTCTTT. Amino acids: CASSLGQGGRNTEAFF.

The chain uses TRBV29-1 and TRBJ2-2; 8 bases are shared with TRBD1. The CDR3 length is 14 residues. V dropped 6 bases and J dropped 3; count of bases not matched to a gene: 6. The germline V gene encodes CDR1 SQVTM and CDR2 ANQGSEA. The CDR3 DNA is TGCAGCGTCCCGGACAGGGCGGACACCGGGGAGCTGTTTTTT. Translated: CSVPDRADTGELFF.

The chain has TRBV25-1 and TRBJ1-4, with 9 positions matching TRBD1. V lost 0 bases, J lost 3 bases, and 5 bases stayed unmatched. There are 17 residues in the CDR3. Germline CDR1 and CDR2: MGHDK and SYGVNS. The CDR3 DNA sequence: TGTGCCAGCAGTGAATATAATTGGACAGGGGCTAATGAAAAACTGTTTTTT. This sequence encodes CASSEYNWTGANEKLFF.

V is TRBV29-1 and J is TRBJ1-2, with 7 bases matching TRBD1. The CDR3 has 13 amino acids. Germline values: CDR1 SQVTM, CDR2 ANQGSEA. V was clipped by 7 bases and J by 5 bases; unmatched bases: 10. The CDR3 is CSALTGSGYGYTF. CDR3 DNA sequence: TGCAGCGCTCTGACAGGGAGTGGGTATGGCTACACCTTC.

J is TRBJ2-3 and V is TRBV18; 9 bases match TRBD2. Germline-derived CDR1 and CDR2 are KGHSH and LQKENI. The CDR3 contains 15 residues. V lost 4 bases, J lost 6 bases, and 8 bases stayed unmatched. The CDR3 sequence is CASSLERGAGDTQYF. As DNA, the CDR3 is TGTGCCAGCTCACTCGAGCGGGGGGCAGGGGATACGCAGTATTTT. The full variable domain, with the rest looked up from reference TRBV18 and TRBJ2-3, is NAGVMQNPRHLVRRRGQEARLRCSPMKGHSHVYWYRQLPEEGLKFMVYLQKENIIDESGMPKERFSAEFPKEGPSILRIQQVVRGDSAAYFCASSLERGAGDTQYFGPGTRLTVL.

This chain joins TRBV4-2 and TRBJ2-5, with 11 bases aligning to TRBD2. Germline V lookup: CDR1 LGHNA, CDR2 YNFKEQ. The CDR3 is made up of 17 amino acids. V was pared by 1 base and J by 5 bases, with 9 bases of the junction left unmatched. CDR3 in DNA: TGTGCCAGCAGCCAAGCTGATAGCGGGGGGGCCTGGGAGACCCAGTACTTC. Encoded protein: CASSQADSGGAWETQYF.

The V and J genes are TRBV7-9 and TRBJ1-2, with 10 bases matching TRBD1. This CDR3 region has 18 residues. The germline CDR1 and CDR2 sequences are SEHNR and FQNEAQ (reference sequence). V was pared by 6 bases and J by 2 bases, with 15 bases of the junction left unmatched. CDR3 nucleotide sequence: TGTGCCAGCAGTCGACACACCGGGACAGGGGCTTCAAACTATGGCTACACCTTC. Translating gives CASSRHTGTGASNYGYTF.

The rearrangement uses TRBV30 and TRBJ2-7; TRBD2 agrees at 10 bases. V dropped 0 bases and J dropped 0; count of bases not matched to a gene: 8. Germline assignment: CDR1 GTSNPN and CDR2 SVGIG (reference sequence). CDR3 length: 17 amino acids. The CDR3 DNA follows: TGTGCCTGGAGTGTCCCGGGACTAGCGCCGAGCTCCTACGAGCAGTACTTC. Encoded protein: CAWSVPGLAPSSYEQYF. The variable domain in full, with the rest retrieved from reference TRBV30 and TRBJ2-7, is SQTIHQWPATLVQPVGSPLSLECTVEGTSNPNLYWYRQAAGRGLQLLFYSVGIGQISSEVPQNLSASRPQDRQFILSSKKLLLSDSGFYLCAWSVPGLAPSSYEQYFGPGTRLTVT.

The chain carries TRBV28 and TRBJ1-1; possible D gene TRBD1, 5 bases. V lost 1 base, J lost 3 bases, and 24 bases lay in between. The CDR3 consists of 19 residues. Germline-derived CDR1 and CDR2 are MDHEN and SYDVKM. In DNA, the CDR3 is TGTGCCAGCAGTTTATTGGTCTGGCAGGGCACCCTTCCCCACACTGAAGCTTTCTTT. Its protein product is CASSLLVWQGTLPHTEAFF. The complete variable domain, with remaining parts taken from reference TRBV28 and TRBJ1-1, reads DVKVTQSSRYLVKRTGEKVFLECVQDMDHENMFWYRQDPGLGLRLIYFSYDVKMKEKGDIPEGYSVSREKKERFSLILESASTNQTSMYLCASSLLVWQGTLPHTEAFFGQGTRLTVV.

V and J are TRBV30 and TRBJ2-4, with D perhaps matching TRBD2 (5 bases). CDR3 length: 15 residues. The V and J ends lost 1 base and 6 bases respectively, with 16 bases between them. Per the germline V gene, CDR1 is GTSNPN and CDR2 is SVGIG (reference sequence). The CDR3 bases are TGTGCCTGGAGTGCGGGGATAGAAAAAAGAAACATTCAGTACTTC. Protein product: CAWSAGIEKRNIQYF. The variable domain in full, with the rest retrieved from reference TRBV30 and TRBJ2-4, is SQTIHQWPATLVQPVGSPLSLECTVEGTSNPNLYWYRQAAGRGLQLLFYSVGIGQISSEVPQNLSASRPQDRQFILSSKKLLLSDSGFYLCAWSAGIEKRNIQYFGAGTRLSVL.

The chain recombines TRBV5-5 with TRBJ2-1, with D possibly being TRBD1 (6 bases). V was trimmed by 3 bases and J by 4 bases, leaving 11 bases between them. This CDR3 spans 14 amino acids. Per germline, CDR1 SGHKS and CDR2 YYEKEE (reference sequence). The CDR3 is CASSWTDQYNEQFF. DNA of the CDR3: TGTGCCAGCAGCTGGACAGACCAATACAATGAGCAGTTCTTC.

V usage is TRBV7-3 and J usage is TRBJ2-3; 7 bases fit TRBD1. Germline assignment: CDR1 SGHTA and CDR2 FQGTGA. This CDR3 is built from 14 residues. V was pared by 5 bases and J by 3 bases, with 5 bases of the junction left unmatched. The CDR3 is CASSHRQGTDTQYF. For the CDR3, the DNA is TGTGCCAGCAGCCACCGACAGGGTACAGATACGCAGTATTTT.

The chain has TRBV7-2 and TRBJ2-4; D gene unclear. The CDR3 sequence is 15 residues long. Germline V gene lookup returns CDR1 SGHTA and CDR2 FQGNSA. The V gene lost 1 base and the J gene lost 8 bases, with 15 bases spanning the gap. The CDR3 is CASSLVGQALDIQYF. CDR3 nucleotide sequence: TGTGCCAGCAGCTTAGTCGGCCAGGCCCTGGACATTCAGTACTTC.

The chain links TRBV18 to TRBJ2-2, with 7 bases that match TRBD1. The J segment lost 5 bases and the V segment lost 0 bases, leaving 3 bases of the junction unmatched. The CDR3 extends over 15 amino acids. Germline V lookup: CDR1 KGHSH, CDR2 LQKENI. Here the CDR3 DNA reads TGTGCCAGCTCACCACCAGGACAGGAAACCGGGGAGCTGTTTTTT. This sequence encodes CASSPPGQETGELFF.

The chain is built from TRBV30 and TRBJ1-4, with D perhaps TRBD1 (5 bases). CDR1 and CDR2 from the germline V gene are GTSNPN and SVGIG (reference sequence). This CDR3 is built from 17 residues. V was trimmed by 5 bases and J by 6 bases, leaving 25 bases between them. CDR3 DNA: TGTGCCTGGGCACCCCCGGGGGAGCTTCGGGGGGATGAAAAACTGTTTTTT. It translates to CAWAPPGELRGDEKLFF.

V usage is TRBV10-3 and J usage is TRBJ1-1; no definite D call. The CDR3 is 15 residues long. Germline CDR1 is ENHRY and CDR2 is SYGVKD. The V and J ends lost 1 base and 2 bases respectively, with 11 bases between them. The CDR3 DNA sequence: TGTGCCATCAGTGAGTACCTCCAGGAAAACACTGAAGCTTTCTTT. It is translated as CAISEYLQENTEAFF.

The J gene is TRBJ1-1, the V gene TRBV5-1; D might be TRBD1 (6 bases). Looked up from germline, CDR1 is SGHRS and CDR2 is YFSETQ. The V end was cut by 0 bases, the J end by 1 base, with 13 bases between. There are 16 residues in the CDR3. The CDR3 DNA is TGCGCCAGCAGCTTGGGGGTCAAGACAGGGAACACTGAAGCTTTCTTT. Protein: CASSLGVKTGNTEAFF. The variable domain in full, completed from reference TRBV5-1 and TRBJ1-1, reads KAGVTQTPRYLIKTRGQQVTLSCSPISGHRSVSWYQQTPGQGLQFLFEYFSETQRNKGNFPGRFSGRQFSNSRSEMNVSTLELGDSALYLCASSLGVKTGNTEAFFGQGTRLTVV.

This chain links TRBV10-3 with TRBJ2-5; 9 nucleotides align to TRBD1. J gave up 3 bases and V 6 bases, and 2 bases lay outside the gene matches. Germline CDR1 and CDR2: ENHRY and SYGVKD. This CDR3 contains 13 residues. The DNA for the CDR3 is TGTGCCATCAGCAGGACAGGGGAAGAGACCCAGTACTTC. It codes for CAISRTGEETQYF.

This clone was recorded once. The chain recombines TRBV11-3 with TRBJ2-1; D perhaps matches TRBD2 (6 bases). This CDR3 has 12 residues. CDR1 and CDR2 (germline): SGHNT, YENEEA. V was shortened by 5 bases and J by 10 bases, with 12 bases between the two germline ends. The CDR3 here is CASSGGGREQFF. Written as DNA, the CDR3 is TGTGCCAGCAGCGGAGGTGGGAGGGAGCAGTTCTTC.

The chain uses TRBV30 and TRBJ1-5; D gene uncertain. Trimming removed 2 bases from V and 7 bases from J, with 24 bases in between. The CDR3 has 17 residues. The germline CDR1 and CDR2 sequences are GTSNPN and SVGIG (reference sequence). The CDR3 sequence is CAWSSSSWTLRGQPQHF. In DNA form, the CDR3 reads TGTGCCTGGAGTTCCAGCAGTTGGACTCTTAGAGGACAGCCCCAGCATTTT.